The source of this TCR beta chain is a study of T cell responses to AZD1222 COVID-19 vaccine. Remarks on this clone: The identical CDR3 is also encoded by other nucleotide sequences in the sample.

The V gene lost 1 base and the J gene lost 3 bases, with 6 bases spanning the gap. Germline V gene sequence: CDR1 ENHRY, CDR2 SYGVKD. The CDR3 consists of 13 residues. Generated by immunoSEQ multiplex PCR, the TCRdb table keeps only in-frame clones and is missing some. The table lists about 130,000 clones, approximately 90% of them singletons. This clonotype was sampled from an adult in good health. The sample in question was peripheral blood, obtained on day 0 of AZD1222 vaccination. The chain recombines TRBV10-3 with TRBJ2-5, with a possible D match to TRBD2 (5 bases). The CDR3 DNA follows: TGTGCCATCAGTGAGTTCGGGAAAGAGACCCAGTACTTC. Amino acids: CAISEFGKETQYF.